A selection of T cell receptor beta chains follows, all from one sample in a study of monozygotic twins with inflammatory bowel disease. TCRdb re-analyzed the 5' RACE reads; it lists each CDR3 protein once, without DNA. The table for this sample gives more than 100,000 distinct CDR3 sequences. Sequencing used blood. The receptors here all came from a human donor with ulcerative colitis or Crohn's disease, or a healthy co-twin of an affected twin (not recorded which). CDR3s include the opening cysteine and the closing phenylalanine or tryptophan. Size is omitted from some rows. Given values are once, few, many or a class for expanded clones.

CDR3,size,V,J
CASRPPGNEQFF,.,TRBV28,TRBJ2-1
CASSLRLAGGSYEQYF,.,TRBV5-1,TRBJ2-7
CSAIRTGRNEQFF,.,TRBV20-1,TRBJ2-1
CASSQDRTSYYGYTF,.,TRBV4-3,TRBJ1-2
CASSQDYGGGGYGYTF,medium-sized,TRBV4-3,TRBJ1-2
CASSLSQLISYNEQFF,.,TRBV5-6,TRBJ2-1
CASNRGRETQYF,.,TRBV28,TRBJ2-5
CASSLAADRFYEQYF,.,TRBV7-2,TRBJ2-7
CASSSGTGPYEQFF,.,TRBV7-3,TRBJ2-1
CASSLLILGNYEQYF,.,TRBV5-4,TRBJ2-7
CASSGQRGTFNEQFF,.,TRBV27,TRBJ2-1
CASSFVYQETQYF,.,TRBV28,TRBJ2-5
CASSQDWSGGRSYEQYF,.,TRBV4-3,TRBJ2-7
CIVDRTDQLGLYIHEQYF,.,TRBV29-1,TRBJ2-7
CASSLLVSNSPLHF,.,TRBV7-9,TRBJ1-6
CSAQRTPSLLVF,.,TRBV20-1,TRBJ2-1
CASSPGGGPRGEQFF,.,TRBV7-9,TRBJ2-1
CASLNRESYEQYF,.,TRBV28,TRBJ2-7
CAWSFQAGTQGTEAFF,.,TRBV30,TRBJ1-1
CAWFGLAGPGTDTQYF,.,TRBV30,TRBJ2-3
CSARVAGGERRTDTQYF,.,TRBV20-1,TRBJ2-3
CASSRGFYEQYF,.,TRBV5-1,TRBJ2-7
CASSLVVSGANVLTF,.,TRBV7-2,TRBJ2-6
CASSTLLAGPTKRETQYF,.,TRBV5-4,TRBJ2-5
CSVELIGAVLADSTDTQYF,.,TRBV29-1,TRBJ2-3
CASSKTPGSSETQYF,.,TRBV18,TRBJ2-5
CASSQATGSYNEQFF,.,TRBV3-1,TRBJ2-1
CASSSSGRNTQYF,.,TRBV7-2,TRBJ2-3
CASSPIAGGATDTQYF,.,TRBV18,TRBJ2-3
CASSPRDRAYGYTF,.,TRBV18,TRBJ1-2
CASTLDSSTDTQYF,.,TRBV12-3/TRBV12-4,TRBJ2-3
CASSLTAGELFF,.,TRBV7-3,TRBJ2-2
CASSLSQGASGNTIYF,.,TRBV7-2,TRBJ1-3
CATSRDPATGNIQYF,.,TRBV15,TRBJ2-4
CSARDQRQGSYEQYF,.,TRBV20-1,TRBJ2-7
CAISESGSGGLNEQFF,.,TRBV10-3,TRBJ2-1
CASSYSGVYGYTF,.,TRBV6-6,TRBJ1-2
CASSLGSNQPQHF,.,TRBV5-5,TRBJ1-5
CASSQGTNANTEAFF,.,TRBV4-3,TRBJ1-1
CASSLDQISSTDTQYF,.,TRBV5-1,TRBJ2-3
CASHVGSGGIDTQYF,.,TRBV28,TRBJ2-3
CASSQNPGLAGGVRTGELFF,.,TRBV4-3,TRBJ2-2
CASSLGGTSAGELFF,.,TRBV5-1,TRBJ2-2
CASSLRAGTSGRGSYNEQFF,.,TRBV28,TRBJ2-1
CATSGWPYNEQFF,.,TRBV24-1,TRBJ2-1
CASSRQGGGGPTTYNEQFF,.,TRBV11-2,TRBJ2-1
CASSETGTALPYTGELFF,.,TRBV12-3/TRBV12-4,TRBJ2-2
CASSLGQGRNTIYF,.,TRBV5-4,TRBJ1-3
CASSYSGTGGHSETQYF,.,TRBV6-5,TRBJ2-5
CSANAFLDEQYF,.,TRBV20-1,TRBJ2-7
CSARDFDRTGPNTEAFF,.,TRBV20-1,TRBJ1-1
CASSLQRNTGELFF,.,TRBV7-9,TRBJ2-2
CASSYLGRGPDTQYF,.,TRBV5-1,TRBJ2-3
CASRSGTGINQPQHF,.,TRBV12-3/TRBV12-4,TRBJ1-5
CASSLLRGIGTGELFF,.,TRBV11-2,TRBJ2-2
CASSLLTSGTNTGELFF,.,TRBV5-4,TRBJ2-2
CASSPGQGRTEAFF,.,TRBV7-2,TRBJ1-1
CASSQRTGHTYEQYF,.,TRBV27,TRBJ2-7
CASSPWLGQDTDTQYF,.,TRBV7-2,TRBJ2-3
CAWSRGVRFYEQYF,.,TRBV30,TRBJ2-7